This TCR beta chain stems from a study of identical twins. General study points: Recombination models fit unrelated individuals' TCR alpha sharing but underestimated twins'. Insertions ran lower in abundant cord blood beta clonotypes, though not in memory repertoires.

J was trimmed by 4 bases and V by 9 bases; bases with no gene match: 13. The CDR3 is 16 amino acids. Looked up from germline, CDR1 is MDHEN and CDR2 is SYDVKM. With template switching, a universal primer site was added, and the cDNA carried unique molecular identifiers. TCRdb independently ran MiXCR on the 5' RACE reads; one entry per CDR3 protein. The repertoire has 200,000 to 250,000 distinct CDR3 sequences, around 6.6% of them found once; the top ten carry approximately 3.7%. This clonotype turned up a few times. Its specificity is not known. The data also belong to a second study, concerning yellow fever vaccine responses in identical twins.

This chain links TRBV28 with TRBJ1-5; 9 bases agree with TRBD1. The clonotype was recovered from a woman in her late teens or twenties in good health. Material for sequencing was memory (CD45RO+) T cells sorted from blood. For the CDR3, the DNA is TGTGCCAGTCGAACTACCGGGACAGGGTTGAATCAGCCCCAGCATTTT. Residues: CASRTTGTGLNQPQHF.